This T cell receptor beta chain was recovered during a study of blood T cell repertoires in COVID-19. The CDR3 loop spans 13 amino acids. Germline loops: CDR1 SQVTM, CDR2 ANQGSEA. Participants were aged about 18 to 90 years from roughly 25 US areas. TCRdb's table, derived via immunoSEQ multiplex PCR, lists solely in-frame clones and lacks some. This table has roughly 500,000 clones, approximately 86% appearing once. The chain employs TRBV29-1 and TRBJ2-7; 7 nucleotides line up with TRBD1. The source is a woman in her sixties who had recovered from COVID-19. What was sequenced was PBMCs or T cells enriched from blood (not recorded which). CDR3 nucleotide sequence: TGCAGTGTGCGGACAGGAAGCTCCTACGAGCAGTACTTC. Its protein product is CSVRTGSSYEQYF.